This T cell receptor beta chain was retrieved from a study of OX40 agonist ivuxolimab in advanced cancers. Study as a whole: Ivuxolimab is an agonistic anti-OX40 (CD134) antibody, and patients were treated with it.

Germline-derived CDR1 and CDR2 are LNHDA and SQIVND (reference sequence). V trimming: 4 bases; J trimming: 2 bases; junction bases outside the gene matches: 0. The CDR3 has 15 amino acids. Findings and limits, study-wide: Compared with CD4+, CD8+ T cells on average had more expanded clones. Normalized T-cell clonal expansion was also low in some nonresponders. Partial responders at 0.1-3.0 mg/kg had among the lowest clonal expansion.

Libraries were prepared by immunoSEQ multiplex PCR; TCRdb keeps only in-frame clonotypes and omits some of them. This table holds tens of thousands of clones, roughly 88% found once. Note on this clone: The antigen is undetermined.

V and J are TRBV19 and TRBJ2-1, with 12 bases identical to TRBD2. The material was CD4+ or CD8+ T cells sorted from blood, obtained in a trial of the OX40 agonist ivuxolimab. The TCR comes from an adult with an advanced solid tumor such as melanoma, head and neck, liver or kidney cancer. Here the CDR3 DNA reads TGTGCCAGTAGTACTAGCGGGAGGGCCTACAATGAGCAGTTCTTC. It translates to CASSTSGRAYNEQFF.